This T cell receptor (beta chain) stems from a study of immune heterogeneity within non-small cell lung tumors. The study's findings and limits: Identical dominant CDR3 beta clonotypes recurred across a patient's tumor sites, together with site-unique high-frequency clones.

In the case of this clonotype: Antigen unknown.

TCR beta CDR3 was amplified by multiplex PCR, first round nine to ten cycles, 32 V and 13 J primers. From the multiplex PCR reads, TCRdb called clonotypes with MiXCR, one entry per CDR3 protein. The sample shows over 2,500 distinct CDR3 sequences, around 40% of them seen only once. The template consisted of bulk tumor genomic DNA, with roughly 0.6 ug used per sample. Doctors removed several biopsies from each primary tumor during surgery, keeping them far apart. Newly diagnosed with untreated non-small cell lung cancer, the patients underwent curative surgery. The source material was lung tumor tissue. The receptor's source is a woman aged 45-59 years with non-small cell lung cancer.

The CDR3 reads CSARDREGRPKTQYF. In DNA form, the CDR3 reads TGCAGTGCTAGAGATCGGGAAGGCCGACCCAAGACCCAGTACTTC. This chain uses TRBV20-1 with TRBJ2-1, with a tentative D call TRBD2 (5 bases). The last part of the DNA fits TRBJ2-5 better; the J call may be wrong. This CDR3 comprises 15 residues. Germline V gene lookup returns CDR1 DFQATT and CDR2 SNEGSKA (reference sequence).